This passage covers 10 T cell receptor beta chains from one sample sequenced in a study of identical twins. MiXCR was run by TCRdb on the 5' RACE reads, yielding one entry per CDR3 protein. The profile covers approximately 1.8 million distinct CDR3 sequences, with about 32% appearing a single time and approximately 0.25% taken by the ten largest. Input material: cord blood. These receptors came from a newborn girl in good health.

The chain joins TRBV12-5 to TRBJ2-1, with TRBD1 identical over 10 bases. CDR3 length: 15 residues. The junction had 5 bases not matched to a gene; V was cut back by 5 bases and J by 4 bases. The germline CDR1 and CDR2 sequences are LGHNT and FRNRAP. The CDR3 nucleotides read TGTGCTAGTGGTGGGGGGACAGGGGCTTACAATGAGCAGTTCTTC. Translating it yields CASGGGTGAYNEQFF.

This chain connects TRBV20-1 to TRBJ2-3, with TRBD2 matching 8 bases. The CDR3 runs to 15 residues. Losses at the gene ends were 0 bases for V and 2 bases for J; bases not matched to a gene: 4. Germline loops: CDR1 DFQATT, CDR2 SNEGSKA (reference sequence). Here the CDR3 reads CSARDRREATDTQYF. The CDR3 coding sequence is TGCAGTGCTAGAGATCGGCGGGAGGCCACAGATACGCAGTATTTT.

Turning to this clonotype: An end of the junction differs from the germline gene, which may be a read error. The chain is built from TRBV12-3 or TRBV12-4 and TRBJ2-3, with TRBD2 identical over 8 bases. This CDR3 comprises 14 residues. CDR3 coding DNA: TGTGCCAGCAGTATAGCGGGACTCACAGATACGCAGTATTTT. This encodes CASSIAGLTDTQYF.

This clonotype was seen at least ten times. V usage is TRBV24-1 and J usage is TRBJ2-7, with TRBD2 matching over 9 bases. CDR1 KGHDR and CDR2 SFDVKD come from the germline V gene. The CDR3 extends over 15 amino acids. V lost 4 bases and J lost 3; bases outside the gene matches: 6. CDR3 in DNA: TGTGCCACCAGTGACCCCTTAGCGGGGGTCTACGAGCAGTACTTC. Its translation is CATSDPLAGVYEQYF.

This clonotype was observed many times. The chain links TRBV27 to TRBJ1-2; D ambiguous. The CDR3 loop spans 15 amino acids. V lost 2 bases and J lost 4, with 14 bases in between. CDR1 MNHEY and CDR2 SMNVEV come from the germline V gene (reference sequence). The CDR3 region has the DNA TGTGCCAGCAGTTTAGACGGACGCTATGTCTATGGCTACACCTTC. It is translated as CASSLDGRYVYGYTF.

The chain is built from TRBV29-1 and TRBJ2-1, with D perhaps given as TRBD1 or TRBD2 (5 bases each). The J call is in doubt because the DNA end fits TRBJ2-7 better. Germline V lookup: CDR1 SQVTM, CDR2 ANQGSEA. The CDR3 is 17 residues long. DNA of the CDR3: TGCAGCGTTGATGGGGACGCAACCTACAGCTCCTACAATGAGCAGTACTTC. Its protein product is CSVDGDATYSSYNEQYF.

V and J are TRBV9 and TRBJ2-1; D gene ambiguous. Trimming pared 0 bases from V and 9 bases from J, leaving 19 bases between. CDR1 SGDLS and CDR2 YYNGEE come from the germline V gene. The CDR3 extends over 16 amino acids. As DNA, the CDR3 is TGTGCCAGCAGCGTAGCTCACGGGCTCCTTTTTGGTGAGCAGTTCTTC. This gives the protein CASSVAHGLLFGEQFF.

Comment on this clonotype: This may arise from a read error, as a much more abundant clone is one base away. The rearrangement joins TRBV7-2 to TRBJ2-4; TRBD2 might be the D (5 bases). V lost 4 bases to trimming and J lost 13 bases, with 14 bases between them. CDR1 SGHTA and CDR2 FQGNSA come from the germline V gene. This CDR3 contains 12 residues. As DNA, the CDR3 is TGTGCCAGCAGCTCCGGACTTAATAGGCAGTACTTC. Translating it yields CASSSGLNRQYF. Full variable domain (missing parts from reference TRBV7-2 and TRBJ2-4): GAGVSQSPSNKVTEKGKDVELRCDPISGHTALYWYRQSLGQGLEFLIYFQGNSAPDKSGLPSDRFSAERTGGSVSTLTIQRTQQEDSAVYLCASSSGLNRQYFGAGTRLSVL.

The chain carries TRBV20-1 and TRBJ2-5; no firm D call. V lost 1 base, J lost 7 bases, and 10 bases lay in between. This CDR3 is built from 12 residues. Germline V gives CDR1 DFQATT, CDR2 SNEGSKA (reference sequence). The CDR3 DNA is TGCAGTGCTAGAGCCCCGCCGGCGACCCAGTACTTC. This codes for CSARAPPATQYF.

Only a few counts were recorded for this clonotype. The chain is built from TRBV5-1 and TRBJ1-4, with D possibly TRBD1 on 6 matching bases. Germline assignment: CDR1 SGHRS and CDR2 YFSETQ. The ends were cut back, 3 bases at V and 8 bases at J, with 14 bases in the middle. The CDR3 spans 14 residues. CDR3 sequence (DNA): TGCGCCAGCAGCTCAGCCGGGGGCGGAGAAAAACTGTTTTTT. Protein: CASSSAGGGEKLFF.